One and the same sample provided the 20 T cell receptor beta chains below, sequenced in a study of blood T cell repertoires in COVID-19. This table comes from immunoSEQ multiplex PCR, and its TCRdb copy is limited to in-frame clones, with some not included. The sample yields about 210,000 clones, about 91% seen once. Sequenced input: PBMCs or T cells enriched from blood (not recorded which). Receptors originate from a man younger than 35 with acute COVID-19.

This chain connects TRBV30 to TRBJ1-5, with a possible D match to TRBD1 (5 bases). Germline values: CDR1 GTSNPN, CDR2 SVGIG (reference sequence). The CDR3 runs to 13 residues. With 1 base removed from V and 5 bases from J, the gap between germline ends came to 9 bases. DNA for the CDR3: TGTGCCTGGAGTGCGGGGGTCGATCAGCCCCAGCATTTT. Its translation is CAWSAGVDQPQHF.

As to this clone: The sample carries other DNA sequences with the same CDR3. The rearrangement joins TRBV19 to TRBJ1-1; D gene uncertain. Trimming left V 3 bases short and J 0 bases short, with 5 bases between. Germline V CDR1 and CDR2: LNHDA, SQIVND (reference sequence). The CDR3 runs to 13 residues. For the CDR3, the DNA is TGTGCCAGTAGTATTGGAGTGAACACTGAAGCTTTCTTT. This translates into CASSIGVNTEAFF.

The chain employs TRBV11-2 and TRBJ1-2; D is unresolved. The V end was cut by 2 bases, the J end by 4 bases, with 11 bases between. The germline gives CDR1 SGHAT, CDR2 FQNNGV. The CDR3 sequence is 14 residues long. Here the CDR3 reads CASSLYDSGYGYTF. CDR3 DNA sequence: TGTGCCAGCAGCTTATACGACTCCGGCTATGGCTACACCTTC.

CDR3 nucleotide sequence: TGTGCCAGCAGGACCTGGCAGGGTCGGGACTATGGCTACACCTTC. Encoded protein: CASRTWQGRDYGYTF. The chain has TRBV11-2 and TRBJ1-2, with a possible D match to TRBD1 (5 bases). In germline, CDR1 is SGHAT, CDR2 FQNNGV. Trimming left V 6 bases short and J 3 bases short, with 17 bases between. The CDR3 runs 15 residues. Supplemented by reference TRBV11-2 and TRBJ1-2, the full variable domain reads EAGVAQSPRYKIIEKRQSVAFWCNPISGHATLYWYQQILGQGPKLLIQFQNNGVVDDSQLPKDRFSAERLKGVDSTLKIQPAKLEDSAVYLCASRTWQGRDYGYTFGSGTRLTVV.

The rearrangement joins TRBV12-3 or TRBV12-4 to TRBJ2-5, with D possibly matching TRBD2 (6 bases). This CDR3 spans 13 amino acids. Between the trimmed V and J ends, which lost 3 bases and 5 bases, there was a span of 10 bases. DNA of the CDR3: TGTGCCAGCAGTTTTGCGGGGATGGAGACCCAGTACTTC. Translated, it gives CASSFAGMETQYF.

This clone was counted once. CDR3 DNA: TGTGCCAGCAGTTTAGGGGTTGGGCAGCCCCAGCATTTT. Encoded protein: CASSLGVGQPQHF. The chain employs TRBV6-5 and TRBJ1-5, with a possible D match to TRBD1 (5 bases). V lost 4 bases and J lost 7, with 11 bases in between. The CDR3 totals 13 residues. Germline V lookup: CDR1 MNHEY, CDR2 SVGAGI.

J is TRBJ2-2 and V is TRBV9; D is ambiguous. The V end lost 4 bases, the J end lost 0 bases, and 19 bases lay between the germline ends. Germline V gene lookup returns CDR1 SGDLS and CDR2 YYNGEE. The length of the CDR3 is 18 residues. The CDR3 DNA follows: TGTGCCAGCAGCCCAGTGGCGCTAGGCCGAACGAACACCGGGGAGCTGTTTTTT. Encoded protein: CASSPVALGRTNTGELFF. Drawing the rest from reference TRBV9 and TRBJ2-2, the complete variable domain is DSGVTQTPKHLITATGQRVTLRCSPRSGDLSVYWYQQSLDQGLQFLIQYYNGEERAKGNILERFSAQQFPDLHSELNLSSLELGDSALYFCASSPVALGRTNTGELFFGEGSRLTVL.

The chain employs TRBV6-2 or TRBV6-3 and TRBJ1-2; D not certain. The germline V gene has CDR1 MNHEY and CDR2 SVGEGT. The CDR3 totals 12 residues. V was clipped by 5 bases and J by 2 bases, with 6 bases between them. The CDR3 bases are TGTGCCAGCAGTCGGCGGAACTATGGCTACACCTTC. Translation: CASSRRNYGYTF.

The chain joins TRBV11-3 to TRBJ2-6, with D possibly TRBD1 on 5 matching bases. This CDR3 is 15 amino acids long. V was pared by 0 bases and J by 2 bases, with 5 bases between. The germline V gene encodes CDR1 SGHNT and CDR2 YENEEA. CDR3 DNA: TGTGCCAGCAGCTTAGAAGGGGCTGGGGCCAACGTCCTGACTTTC. Protein product: CASSLEGAGANVLTF. Full variable domain (missing parts from reference TRBV11-3 and TRBJ2-6): EAGVVQSPRYKIIEKKQPVAFWCNPISGHNTLYWYLQNLGQGPELLIRYENEEAVDDSQLPKDRFSAERLKGVDSTLKIQPAELGDSAVYLCASSLEGAGANVLTFGAGSRLTVL.

This clone was found a few times. V gene TRBV18 combines with J gene TRBJ1-2; D ambiguous. The V end lost 3 bases, the J end lost 6 bases, and 14 bases lay between the germline ends. Germline V lookup: CDR1 KGHSH, CDR2 LQKENI. CDR3 size: 14 residues. The CDR3, as DNA: TGTGCCAGCTCACCCGCCGGGTGGCTCGATGGCTACACCTTC. It encodes CASSPAGWLDGYTF.

This chain links TRBV7-2 with TRBJ2-1, with 12 bases fitting TRBD2. The ends lost 6 bases at V and 4 bases at J; junction bases unmatched: 4. The germline V gene has CDR1 SGHTA and CDR2 FQGNSA. The CDR3 loop spans 15 amino acids. CDR3 in amino acids: CASRKTSGSYNEQFF. For the CDR3, the DNA is TGTGCCAGCAGGAAGACTAGCGGGAGTTACAATGAGCAGTTCTTC. The entire variable domain, with the rest obtained from reference TRBV7-2 and TRBJ2-1, is as follows: GAGVSQSPSNKVTEKGKDVELRCDPISGHTALYWYRQSLGQGLEFLIYFQGNSAPDKSGLPSDRFSAERTGGSVSTLTIQRTQQEDSAVYLCASRKTSGSYNEQFFGPGTRLTVL.

Only one count was recorded for this clone. The chain has TRBV7-3 and TRBJ2-1; 8 bases are shared with TRBD2. The CDR3 length is 16 residues. The junction had 9 bases not matched to a gene; V was cut back by 4 bases and J by 4 bases. The germline CDR1 and CDR2 sequences are SGHTA and FQGTGA. The CDR3 loop reads CASSSTTSARYNEQFF. CDR3 in DNA: TGTGCCAGCAGCTCAACGACTAGCGCGAGATACAATGAGCAGTTCTTC.

A few counts support this clone. The chain couples TRBV28 to TRBJ1-6; D possibly corresponds to TRBD1 (5 bases). The germline gives CDR1 MDHEN, CDR2 SYDVKM. This CDR3 is built from 14 residues. The V and J ends lost 3 bases and 5 bases respectively, with 8 bases between them. In DNA, the CDR3 is TGTGCCAGCAGTTTCACAGGAGATAATTCACCCCTCCACTTT. Encoded protein: CASSFTGDNSPLHF.

This clone was seen more than once but under ten times. The rearrangement uses TRBV24-1 and TRBJ2-3; TRBD2 agrees at 8 bases. The CDR3 runs to 14 residues. The V segment lost 6 bases and the J segment 9 bases; nucleotides outside the gene matches: 10. Germline lookup yields CDR1 KGHDR and CDR2 SFDVKD. The CDR3 reads CATSPSGPGGTQYF. In DNA, the CDR3 is TGTGCCACCAGTCCTAGCGGGCCTGGGGGGACGCAGTATTTT.

The chain combines TRBV9 with TRBJ1-2; D remains ambiguous. Germline CDR1 SGDLS, CDR2 YYNGEE. Trimming left V 0 bases short and J 4 bases short, with 10 bases between. This CDR3 is 14 amino acids long. In DNA, the CDR3 is TGTGCCAGCAGCGTAGAGTACAGACCCTATGGCTACACCTTC. Its protein is CASSVEYRPYGYTF.

Comments on this clone: Within the sample, other DNA sequences also encode this same CDR3. The gene calls are TRBV7-8 and TRBJ2-7; 10 positions agree with TRBD1. The CDR3 loop spans 14 amino acids. Germline V gene lookup returns CDR1 SGHVS and CDR2 FQNEAQ. The junction had 3 bases not matched to a gene; V was cut back by 5 bases and J by 2 bases. CDR3 bases: TGTGCCAGCAGCACCGGACAGGGGGCCTACGAGCAGTACTTC. Amino acids: CASSTGQGAYEQYF.

This clone occurred once. CDR3 bases: TGCGCCAGCAGCTTGGTTTTAGCGGACACTGAAGCTTTCTTT. It yields the protein CASSLVLADTEAFF. The J gene is TRBJ1-1, the V gene TRBV5-1; D is ambiguous. Germline assignment: CDR1 SGHRS and CDR2 YFSETQ. This CDR3 has 14 residues. The V and J ends lost 0 bases and 3 bases respectively, with 9 bases between them.

This chain uses TRBV4-1 with TRBJ1-1; D is unresolved. V was cut by 0 bases and J by 7 bases, with 9 bases left in between. Per the germline V gene, CDR1 is MGHRA and CDR2 is YSYEKL. This CDR3 region has 13 residues. The CDR3 region has the DNA TGCGCCAGCAGCCAAGATAACCCCTATGAAGCTTTCTTT. Translated, it gives CASSQDNPYEAFF.

This clone was recorded only once. The chain combines TRBV2 with TRBJ1-1; no clear D. CDR1 SNHLY and CDR2 FYNNEI come from the germline V gene. Trimming removed 5 bases from V and 0 bases from J, with 16 bases in between. This CDR3 region has 16 residues. The CDR3, as DNA: TGTGCCAGCAGTAGAGGCCCCGGACTGCTGAACACTGAAGCTTTCTTT. It translates to CASSRGPGLLNTEAFF.

A note on this clone: Other DNA sequences of this sample code for an identical CDR3. This chain joins TRBV29-1 and TRBJ2-5; 11 bases are a match to TRBD1. CDR3 length: 14 amino acids. CDR1 is SQVTM, CDR2 ANQGSEA, per germline. The junction had 5 bases not matched to a gene; V was cut back by 3 bases and J by 5 bases. Here the CDR3 reads CSVDGQGAGETQYF. CDR3 bases: TGCAGCGTTGATGGACAGGGGGCAGGGGAGACCCAGTACTTC. The complete variable domain, with remaining parts taken from reference TRBV29-1 and TRBJ2-5, reads SAVISQKPSRDICQRGTSLTIQCQVDSQVTMMFWYRQQPGQSLTLIATANQGSEATYESGFVIDKFPISRPNLTFSTLTVSNMSPEDSSIYLCSVDGQGAGETQYFGPGTRLLVL.